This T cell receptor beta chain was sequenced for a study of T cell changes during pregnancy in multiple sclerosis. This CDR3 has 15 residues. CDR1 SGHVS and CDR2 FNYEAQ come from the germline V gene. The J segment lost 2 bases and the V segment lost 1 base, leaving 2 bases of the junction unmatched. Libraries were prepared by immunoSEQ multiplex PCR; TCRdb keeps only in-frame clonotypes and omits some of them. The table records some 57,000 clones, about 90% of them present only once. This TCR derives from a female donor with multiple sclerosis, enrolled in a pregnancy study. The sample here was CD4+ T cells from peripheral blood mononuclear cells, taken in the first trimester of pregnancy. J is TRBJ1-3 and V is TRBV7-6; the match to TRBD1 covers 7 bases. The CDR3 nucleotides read TGTGCCAGCAGCTTAGAGACAGGGCCTGGAAACACCATATATTTT. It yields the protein CASSLETGPGNTIYF. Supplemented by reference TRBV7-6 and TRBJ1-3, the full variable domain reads GAGVSQSPRYKVTKRGQDVALRCDPISGHVSLYWYRQALGQGPEFLTYFNYEAQQDKSGLPNDRFSAERPEGSISTLTIQRTEQRDSAMYRCASSLETGPGNTIYFGEGSWLTVV.